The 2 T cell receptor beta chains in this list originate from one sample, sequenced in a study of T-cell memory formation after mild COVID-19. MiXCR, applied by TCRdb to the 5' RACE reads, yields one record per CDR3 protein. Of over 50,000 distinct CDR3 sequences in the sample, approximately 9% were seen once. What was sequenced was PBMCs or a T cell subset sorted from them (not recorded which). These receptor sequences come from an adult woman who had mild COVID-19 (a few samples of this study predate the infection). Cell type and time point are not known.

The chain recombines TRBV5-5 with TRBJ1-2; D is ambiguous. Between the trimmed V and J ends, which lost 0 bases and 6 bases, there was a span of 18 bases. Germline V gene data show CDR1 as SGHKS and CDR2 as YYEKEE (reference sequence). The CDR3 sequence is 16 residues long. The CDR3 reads CASSLVGQQQTDGYTF. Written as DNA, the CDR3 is TGTGCCAGCAGCTTGGTAGGGCAGCAGCAGACTGATGGCTACACCTTC.

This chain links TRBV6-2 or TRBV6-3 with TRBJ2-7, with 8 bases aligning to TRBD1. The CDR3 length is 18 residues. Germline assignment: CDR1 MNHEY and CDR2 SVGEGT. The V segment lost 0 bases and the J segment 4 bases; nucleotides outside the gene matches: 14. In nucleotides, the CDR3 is TGTGCCAGCAGTTACTCGATCTACTCTTGGCAGGGGGCTTACGAGCAGTACTTC. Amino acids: CASSYSIYSWQGAYEQYF.